The present entry profiles one T cell receptor (beta chain) with its context. Its antigen is currently unknown. These data originate in a study of post-analysis software for immune sequencing data. The wider study: Clinical courses comprised relapsing-remitting, secondary progressive and progressive-relapsing multiple sclerosis. Study-level results: Relative to controls, patients with multiple sclerosis showed significantly lower normalized Chao1 diversity. TRBV5-6, TRBV5-1 and TRBV20-1 belonged to a set of a few TRBV segments that were more frequent in patients than controls.

Presence of unique molecular identifiers characterized the TCR beta cDNA libraries. TCRdb processed the PCR reads anew with MiXCR; each CDR3 protein has one entry. The sample carries approximately 660,000 distinct CDR3 sequences, around 60% recorded once. The J segment lost 1 base and the V segment lost 5 bases, leaving 3 bases of the junction unmatched. Germline V gene lookup returns CDR1 SGHAT and CDR2 FQNNGV. The CDR3 covers 16 residues. The sample comprised blood. V is TRBV11-2 and J is TRBJ2-3; 13 bases are shared with TRBD2. The receptor's source is a girl aged 2-9 years with multiple sclerosis. This CDR3 reads CASSAGLAGGTDTQYF. CDR3 nucleotide sequence: TGTGCCAGCAGCGCTGGACTAGCGGGGGGCACAGATACGCAGTATTTT.